These 24 T cell receptor beta chains originate from one sample sequenced in a study of cytomegalovirus exposure and HLA in healthy donors. Primers for the PCR totalled 60 Vbeta and 13 Jbeta. The assay was immunoSEQ multiplex PCR, and TCRdb's table has in-frame clones only and misses some. The table has some 99,000 clones, roughly 76% seen once. Sequenced input: PBMCs. These receptors all stem from a female donor in good health and CMV-seronegative.

This rearrangement joins TRBV4-1 to TRBJ2-7, with D perhaps TRBD2 (6 bases). CDR1 and CDR2 (germline): MGHRA, YSYEKL. V was cut by 4 bases and J by 7 bases, with 23 bases left in between. The CDR3 runs to 16 residues. Here the CDR3 reads CASSPNGGTGSSEQYF. CDR3 bases: TGCGCCAGCAGCCCCAATGGAGGGACCGGGTCGAGTGAGCAGTACTTC.

The CDR3: CASSFGQVYNEQFF. The CDR3 DNA reads TGCGCCAGCAGCTTCGGACAGGTTTACAATGAGCAGTTCTTC. The chain combines TRBV5-1 with TRBJ2-1, with 7 bases lining up with TRBD1. From germline, CDR1 is SGHRS and CDR2 YFSETQ. The CDR3 consists of 14 residues. V trimming: 2 bases; J trimming: 4 bases; junction bases outside the gene matches: 3.

The rearrangement joins TRBV4-1 to TRBJ2-5; D might be TRBD2 (7 bases). The better agreement between TRBJ2-7 and the DNA end casts doubt on the J call. In germline, CDR1 is MGHRA, CDR2 YSYEKL. This CDR3 has 17 residues. The CDR3 nucleotides are TGCGCCAGCAGCCAAGCCTATGGGGGGGACAACACCTACGAGCAGTACTTC. Residues: CASSQAYGGDNTYEQYF.

This sequence joins TRBV27 and TRBJ2-3; a weak D match, TRBD2 (6 bases). This CDR3 region has 15 residues. Trimming took 7 bases from V and 0 from J, leaving 14 bases between them. Germline CDR1 reads MNHEY; CDR2 reads SMNVEV (reference sequence). Written as DNA, the CDR3 is TGTGCCAGCACACTCGGGAGTGATAGCACAGATACGCAGTATTTT. Its protein is CASTLGSDSTDTQYF.

J is TRBJ1-5 and V is TRBV6-5; 10 positions match TRBD1. The CDR3 consists of 15 residues. V lost 5 bases to trimming and J lost 7 bases; unmatched junction nucleotides: 8. CDR1 and CDR2 (germline): MNHEY, SVGAGI. The CDR3 DNA is TGTGCCAGCAGTACGCGACAGGGGGCACGACAGCCCCAGCATTTT. It encodes CASSTRQGARQPQHF.

The CDR3 nucleotides read TGTGCCAGAGCTAGCGGGAGTTCCTACGAGCAGTACTTC. Amino acids: CARASGSSYEQYF. This chain joins TRBV5-3 and TRBJ2-7; TRBD2 agrees at 10 bases. TRBV5-3 is filed as an ORF, its function uncertain. This CDR3 has 13 amino acids. The V segment lost 7 bases and the J segment 1 base; nucleotides outside the gene matches: 2.

The J gene is TRBJ1-3, the V gene TRBV15, with D unresolved. This CDR3 contains 17 residues. Germline-derived CDR1 and CDR2 are LNHNV and YYDKDF (reference sequence). The germline V and J ends were trimmed by 0 bases and 0 bases, with 12 bases remaining between them. The CDR3, as DNA: TGTGCCACCAGCAGAGATCAATTTCGGGGCTCTGGAAACACCATATATTTT. Translated, it gives CATSRDQFRGSGNTIYF.

This clone showed up just a few times. The rearrangement joins TRBV6-5 to TRBJ2-2; 10 positions agree with TRBD1. Germline V lookup: CDR1 MNHEY, CDR2 SVGAGI. With 8 bases clipped from V and 3 bases from J, the junction kept 6 bases outside the gene matches. This CDR3 contains 15 residues. CDR3: CASSRTGGDTGELFF. For the CDR3, the DNA is TGTGCCAGCTCCCGGACAGGGGGGGACACCGGGGAGCTGTTTTTT.

Concerning this clone: It is unclear where the CDR3 begins or ends on the DNA, so no DNA is shown, and the CDR3 is as TCRdb lists it. This chain links TRBV6-5 with TRBJ1-1; no DNA check was done on the table's D call, TRBD1. CDR1 is MNHEY and CDR2 is SVGAGI in the germline V gene. The CDR3 is 12 residues long, ends included. CDR3: CASSFGEGETFF.

The sample holds a few counts of this clone. The rearrangement joins TRBV27 to TRBJ1-1, with 9 positions matching TRBD1. The CDR3 covers 13 residues. Germline CDR1 and CDR2: MNHEY and SMNVEV (reference sequence). J lost 5 bases, V lost 6 bases, and 4 bases had no gene match. CDR3 sequence reads: CASSMGQGTEAFF. As DNA, the CDR3 is TGTGCCAGCAGCATGGGACAGGGTACTGAAGCTTTCTTT.

V and J are TRBV5-1 and TRBJ1-5, with 8 bases lining up with TRBD1. The CDR3 extends over 15 amino acids. Germline values: CDR1 SGHRS, CDR2 YFSETQ. Trimming removed 2 bases from V and 6 bases from J; junction bases left unmatched: 7. CDR3 region: CASSFQGAAGQPQHF. The CDR3 DNA follows: TGCGCCAGCAGCTTCCAGGGGGCGGCGGGTCAGCCCCAGCATTTT.

The V and J genes are TRBV2 and TRBJ1-5, with D perhaps matching TRBD1 (6 bases). Germline lookup yields CDR1 SNHLY and CDR2 FYNNEI. CDR3 size: 13 residues. Trimming pared 9 bases from V and 6 bases from J, leaving 15 bases between. The CDR3, as DNA: TGTGCCAGTAAGGGGGAAGGAGGTCAGCCCCAGCATTTT. This codes for CASKGEGGQPQHF.

Written as DNA, the CDR3 is TGTGCCTGGACCCGGGACAGGGGCCTCTTGGAAGCTTTCTTT. This gives the protein CAWTRDRGLLEAFF. The chain couples TRBV30 to TRBJ1-1, with 10 nucleotides matching TRBD1. Germline V CDR1 and CDR2: GTSNPN, SVGIG (reference sequence). The CDR3 has 14 residues. V lost 4 bases, J lost 8 bases, and 10 bases stayed unmatched.

The chain links TRBV7-2 to TRBJ2-1; the match to TRBD2 covers 9 bases. J lost 9 bases, V lost 5 bases, and 11 bases had no gene match. The CDR3 totals 15 residues. CDR1 and CDR2 (germline): SGHTA, FQGNSA. This chain's CDR3 is CASSQIAGAGGEQFF. CDR3 bases: TGTGCCAGCAGCCAAATAGCGGGAGCAGGGGGTGAGCAGTTCTTC.

The gene calls are TRBV6-5 and TRBJ2-7, with 11 bases matching TRBD1. The CDR3 covers 16 residues. Germline V gives CDR1 MNHEY, CDR2 SVGAGI. With V trimmed by 0 bases and J by 5 bases, 6 bases remained unmatched. In DNA form, the CDR3 reads TGTGCCAGCAGTTACTCGAGGGACAGGGGGACTGACGAGCAGTACTTC. Translation gives CASSYSRDRGTDEQYF.

V is TRBV28 and J is TRBJ2-7; 7 positions match TRBD1. Germline V gene lookup returns CDR1 MDHEN and CDR2 SYDVKM. After removal of 8 bases from V and 2 bases from J, the junction contained 3 bases not matched to a gene. The CDR3 covers 12 residues. CDR3 residues: CASWDSPYEQYF. CDR3 sequence (DNA): TGTGCCAGCTGGGACAGCCCCTACGAGCAGTACTTC.

The chain is built from TRBV27 and TRBJ1-5, with D unresolved. CDR1 is MNHEY and CDR2 is SMNVEV in the germline V gene (reference sequence). CDR3 size: 13 residues. Deletions cut 4 bases from V and 9 bases from J, with 13 bases between. The CDR3 protein is CASSYGRFGPQHF. CDR3 nucleotide sequence: TGTGCCAGCAGTTATGGGAGGTTTGGGCCCCAGCATTTT.

The sample holds a few counts of this clone. This chain connects TRBV27 to TRBJ2-3, with 8 bases identical to TRBD2. CDR1 is MNHEY, CDR2 SMNVEV, per germline (reference sequence). J was trimmed by 6 bases and V by 5 bases; bases with no gene match: 16. CDR3 length: 17 residues. CDR3 coding DNA: TGTGCCAGCAGTGCGCTGGGCGGGAGGATTAGGGCTGATACGCAGTATTTT. Amino acids: CASSALGGRIRADTQYF.

The chain employs TRBV27 and TRBJ1-2; 7 bases line up with TRBD1. Germline-derived CDR1 and CDR2 are MNHEY and SMNVEV (reference sequence). Trimming removed 2 bases from V and 2 bases from J; junction bases left unmatched: 2. The CDR3 extends over 14 amino acids. This CDR3 is CASSLKTGNYGYTF. In DNA, the CDR3 is TGTGCCAGCAGTTTAAAGACAGGGAACTATGGCTACACCTTC.

This chain joins TRBV2 and TRBJ2-5; 9 bases match TRBD2. Germline trimming cut 6 bases from V and 2 bases from J; bases unmatched to any gene: 7. The CDR3 runs to 15 residues. Germline values: CDR1 SNHLY, CDR2 FYNNEI. CDR3 amino acids: CASRALAGLQETQYF. The CDR3 region has the DNA TGTGCCAGCAGGGCACTAGCGGGCCTTCAAGAGACCCAGTACTTC.

The gene calls are TRBV6-1 and TRBJ1-5; D ambiguous. CDR1 MNHNS and CDR2 SASEGT come from the germline V gene. The CDR3 is 14 amino acids. With 10 bases removed from V and 4 bases from J, the gap between germline ends came to 17 bases. This CDR3 reads CAITILGRNQPQHF. The CDR3 DNA sequence: TGTGCCATCACCATCCTGGGGAGAAATCAGCCCCAGCATTTT.

The chain employs TRBV30 and TRBJ1-6, with D tentatively TRBD1 (5 bases). Between the trimmed V and J ends, which lost 4 bases and 0 bases, there was a span of 13 bases. Germline V lookup: CDR1 GTSNPN, CDR2 SVGIG (reference sequence). The length of the CDR3 is 16 residues. This CDR3 is CAWMGGGPSYNSPLHF. CDR3 nucleotides: TGTGCCTGGATGGGGGGGGGACCCTCCTATAATTCACCCCTCCACTTT.

This clone was counted once. The gene calls are TRBV6-5 and TRBJ1-5; possible D gene TRBD1, 5 bases. CDR1 and CDR2 from the germline V gene are MNHEY and SVGAGI. The CDR3 length is 14 residues. Trimming pared 5 bases from V and 4 bases from J, leaving 12 bases between. The CDR3: CASSKYRLNQPQHF. In DNA, the CDR3 is TGTGCCAGCAGTAAGTACAGGTTAAATCAGCCCCAGCATTTT.

The V gene is TRBV7-9, the J gene TRBJ1-1; D is unclear. V was trimmed by 3 bases and J by 0 bases, leaving 8 bases between them. Germline values: CDR1 SEHNR, CDR2 FQNEAQ (reference sequence). CDR3 length equals 14 residues. The chain's CDR3 is CASSLVEVNTEAFF. The CDR3 DNA sequence: TGTGCCAGCAGCTTGGTAGAGGTGAACACTGAAGCTTTCTTT.